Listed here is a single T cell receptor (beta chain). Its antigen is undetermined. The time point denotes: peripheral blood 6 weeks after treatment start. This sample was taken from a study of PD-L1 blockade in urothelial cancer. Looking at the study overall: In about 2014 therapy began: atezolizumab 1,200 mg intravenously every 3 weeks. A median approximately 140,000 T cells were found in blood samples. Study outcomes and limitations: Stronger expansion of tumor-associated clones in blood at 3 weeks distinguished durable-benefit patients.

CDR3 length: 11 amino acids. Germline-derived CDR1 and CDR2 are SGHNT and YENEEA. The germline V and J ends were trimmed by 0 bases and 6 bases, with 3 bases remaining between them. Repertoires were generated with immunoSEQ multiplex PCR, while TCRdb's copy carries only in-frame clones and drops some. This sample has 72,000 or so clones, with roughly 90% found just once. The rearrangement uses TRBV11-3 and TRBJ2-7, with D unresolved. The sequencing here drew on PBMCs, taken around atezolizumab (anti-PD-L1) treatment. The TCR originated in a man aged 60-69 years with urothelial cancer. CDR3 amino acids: CASSLDLEQYF. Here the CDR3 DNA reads TGTGCCAGCAGCTTAGATCTCGAGCAGTACTTC.